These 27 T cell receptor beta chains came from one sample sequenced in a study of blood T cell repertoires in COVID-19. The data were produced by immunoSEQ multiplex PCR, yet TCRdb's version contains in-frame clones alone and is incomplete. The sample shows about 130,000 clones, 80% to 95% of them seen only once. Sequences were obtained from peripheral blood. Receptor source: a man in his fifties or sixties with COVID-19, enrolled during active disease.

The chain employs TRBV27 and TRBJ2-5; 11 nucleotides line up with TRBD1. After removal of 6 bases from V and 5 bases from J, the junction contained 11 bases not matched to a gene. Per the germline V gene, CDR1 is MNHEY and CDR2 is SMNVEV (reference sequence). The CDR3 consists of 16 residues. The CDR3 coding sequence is TGTGCCAGCAGCTTAGTTTCCGGGACAGGGGGGGAGACCCAGTACTTC. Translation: CASSLVSGTGGETQYF.

The CDR3 here is CAISEPRDRGTSYGYTF. CDR3 DNA sequence: TGTGCCATCAGTGAGCCCCGGGACAGGGGGACTTCCTATGGCTACACCTTC. V is TRBV10-3 and J is TRBJ1-2, with 11 bases aligning to TRBD1. CDR3 size: 17 residues. V gave up 2 bases and J gave up 4 bases; unmatched junction bases: 9. Germline V CDR1 and CDR2: ENHRY, SYGVKD.

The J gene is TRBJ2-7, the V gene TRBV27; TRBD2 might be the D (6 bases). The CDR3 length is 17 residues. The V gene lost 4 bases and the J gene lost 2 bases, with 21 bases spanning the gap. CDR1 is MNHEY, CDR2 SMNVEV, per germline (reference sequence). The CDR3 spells CASSSPQRSGTTYEQYV. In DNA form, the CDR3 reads TGTGCCAGCAGTTCTCCCCAGCGTAGCGGAACTACCTACGAGCAGTACGTC.

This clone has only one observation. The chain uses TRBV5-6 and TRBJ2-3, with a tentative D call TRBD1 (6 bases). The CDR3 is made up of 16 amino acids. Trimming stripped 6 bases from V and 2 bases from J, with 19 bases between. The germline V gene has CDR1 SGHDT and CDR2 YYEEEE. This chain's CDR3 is CASISRRQANTDTQYF. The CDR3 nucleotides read TGTGCCAGCATCTCTCGGCGACAGGCGAACACAGATACGCAGTATTTT.

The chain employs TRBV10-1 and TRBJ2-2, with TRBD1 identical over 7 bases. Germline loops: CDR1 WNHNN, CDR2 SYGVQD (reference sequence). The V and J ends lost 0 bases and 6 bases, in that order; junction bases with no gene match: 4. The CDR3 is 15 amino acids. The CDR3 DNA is TGCGCCAGCAGTGAGTCTAACAGGGGAGCCGGGGAGCTGTTTTTT. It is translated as CASSESNRGAGELFF.

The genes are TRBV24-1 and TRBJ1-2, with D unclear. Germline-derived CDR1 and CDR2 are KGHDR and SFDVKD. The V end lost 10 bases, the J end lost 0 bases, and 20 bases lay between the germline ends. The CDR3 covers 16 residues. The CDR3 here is CATRCGEEEANYGYTF. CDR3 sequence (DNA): TGTGCCACGAGGTGCGGGGAGGAGGAAGCTAACTATGGCTACACCTTC.

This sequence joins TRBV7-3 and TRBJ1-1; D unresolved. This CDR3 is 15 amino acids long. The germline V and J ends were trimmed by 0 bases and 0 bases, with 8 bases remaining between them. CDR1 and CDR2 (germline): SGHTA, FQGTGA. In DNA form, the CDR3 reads TGTGCCAGCAGCTTAACGAATCGAGTGAACACTGAAGCTTTCTTT. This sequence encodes CASSLTNRVNTEAFF.

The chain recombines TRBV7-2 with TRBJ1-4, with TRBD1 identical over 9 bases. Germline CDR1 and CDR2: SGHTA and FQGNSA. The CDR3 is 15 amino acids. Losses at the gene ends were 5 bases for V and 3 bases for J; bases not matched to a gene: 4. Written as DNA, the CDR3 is TGTGCCAGCAGCACACAGGGGGCGGCTAATGAAAAACTGTTTTTT. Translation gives CASSTQGAANEKLFF.

In nucleotides, the CDR3 is TGTGCCAGCATGGGACAGGGGAATTCACCCCTCCACTTT. Protein: CASMGQGNSPLHF. The chain couples TRBV6-5 to TRBJ1-6; 10 bases line up with TRBD1. The CDR3 has 13 residues. V trimming: 7 bases; J trimming: 7 bases; junction bases outside the gene matches: 1. CDR1 MNHEY and CDR2 SVGAGI come from the germline V gene.

CDR3 nucleotide sequence: TGTGCCAGCAGCCAACTCACCGACACGTATGGCTACACCTTC. It encodes CASSQLTDTYGYTF. The chain uses TRBV3-1 (or the pseudogene TRBV3-2) and TRBJ1-2; the D is unclear. Germline CDR1 is LGHDT and CDR2 is YNNKEL (reference sequence). CDR3 size: 14 residues. The V end was cut by 2 bases, the J end by 5 bases, with 12 bases between.

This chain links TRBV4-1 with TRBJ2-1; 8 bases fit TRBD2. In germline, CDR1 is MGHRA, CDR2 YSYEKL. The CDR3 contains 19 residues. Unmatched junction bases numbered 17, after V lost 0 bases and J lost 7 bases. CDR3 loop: CASSQDGSGAAGDENEQFF. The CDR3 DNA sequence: TGCGCCAGCAGCCAAGATGGAAGCGGGGCAGCGGGAGATGAGAATGAGCAGTTCTTC.

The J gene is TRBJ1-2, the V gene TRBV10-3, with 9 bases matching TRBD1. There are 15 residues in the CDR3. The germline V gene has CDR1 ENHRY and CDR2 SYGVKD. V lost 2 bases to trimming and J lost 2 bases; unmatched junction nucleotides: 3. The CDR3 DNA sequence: TGTGCCATCAGTGAGCGGACAGGGGTAAACTATGGCTACACCTTC. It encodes CAISERTGVNYGYTF.

CDR3 region: CASSFGTGNYEQYF. The CDR3 DNA reads TGTGCCAGCAGCTTCGGGACAGGGAACTACGAGCAGTACTTC. The chain carries TRBV7-9 and TRBJ2-7, with TRBD1 matching 9 bases. CDR1 and CDR2 (germline): SEHNR, FQNEAQ (reference sequence). The J segment lost 3 bases and the V segment lost 3 bases, leaving 3 bases of the junction unmatched. The CDR3 has 14 residues.

CDR3 DNA: TGTGCCAGCAGTTACTCGGGACAGAACTCCTACGAGCAGTACTTC. Encoded protein: CASSYSGQNSYEQYF. J is TRBJ2-7 and V is TRBV6-2 or TRBV6-3, with TRBD1 identical over 7 bases. This CDR3 is built from 15 residues. CDR1 is MNHEY, CDR2 SVGEGT, per germline. The ends lost 0 bases at V and 0 bases at J; junction bases unmatched: 2.

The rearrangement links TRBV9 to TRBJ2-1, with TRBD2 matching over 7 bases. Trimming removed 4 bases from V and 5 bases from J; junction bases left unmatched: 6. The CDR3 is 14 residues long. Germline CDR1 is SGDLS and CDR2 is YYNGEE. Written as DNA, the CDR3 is TGTGCCAGCAGCCCGGGGCTAGCGGACAATGAGCAGTTCTTC. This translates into CASSPGLADNEQFF.

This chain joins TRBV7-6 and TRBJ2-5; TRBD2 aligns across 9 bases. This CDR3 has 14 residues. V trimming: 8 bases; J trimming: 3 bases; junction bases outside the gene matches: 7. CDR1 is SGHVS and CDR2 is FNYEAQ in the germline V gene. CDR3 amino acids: CASGGLAGKETQYF. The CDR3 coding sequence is TGTGCCAGCGGCGGGCTAGCGGGAAAAGAGACCCAGTACTTC. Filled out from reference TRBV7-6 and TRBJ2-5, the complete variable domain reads GAGVSQSPRYKVTKRGQDVALRCDPISGHVSLYWYRQALGQGPEFLTYFNYEAQQDKSGLPNDRFSAERPEGSISTLTIQRTEQRDSAMYRCASGGLAGKETQYFGPGTRLLVL.

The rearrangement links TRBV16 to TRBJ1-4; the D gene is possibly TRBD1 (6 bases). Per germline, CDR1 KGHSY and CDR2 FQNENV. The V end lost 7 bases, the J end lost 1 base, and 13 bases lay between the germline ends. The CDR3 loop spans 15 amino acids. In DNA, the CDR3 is TGTGCCAGCACCTCCCAAGGGGGAACTAATGAAAAACTGTTTTTT. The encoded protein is CASTSQGGTNEKLFF.

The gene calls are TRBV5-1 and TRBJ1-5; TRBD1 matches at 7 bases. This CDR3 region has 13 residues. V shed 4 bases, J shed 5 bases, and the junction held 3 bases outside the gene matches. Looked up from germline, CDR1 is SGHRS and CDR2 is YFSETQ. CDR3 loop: CASSPTGDQPQHF. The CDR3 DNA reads TGCGCCAGCAGCCCTACAGGGGATCAGCCCCAGCATTTT.

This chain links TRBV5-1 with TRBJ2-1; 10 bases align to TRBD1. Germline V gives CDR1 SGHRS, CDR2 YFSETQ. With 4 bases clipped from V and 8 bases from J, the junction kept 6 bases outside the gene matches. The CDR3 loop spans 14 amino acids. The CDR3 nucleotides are TGCGCCAGCAGCATGGGACAGGGGCTAGATGAGCAGTTCTTC. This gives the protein CASSMGQGLDEQFF.

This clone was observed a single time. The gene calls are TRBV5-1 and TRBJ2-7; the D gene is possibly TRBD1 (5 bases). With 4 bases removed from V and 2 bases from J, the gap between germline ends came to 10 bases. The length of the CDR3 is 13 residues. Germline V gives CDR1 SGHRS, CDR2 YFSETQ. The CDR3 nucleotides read TGCGCCAGCAGCACGGACAACACCTACGAGCAGTACTTC. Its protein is CASSTDNTYEQYF.

The CDR3 sequence is CASSGTGGAYEQYF. The CDR3 region has the DNA TGTGCCAGCAGTGGGACAGGGGGCGCGTACGAGCAGTACTTC. This chain uses TRBV6-2 or TRBV6-3 with TRBJ2-7, with 12 bases that match TRBD1. Germline V gene sequence: CDR1 MNHEY, CDR2 SVGEGT. The CDR3 consists of 14 residues. The V and J ends lost 5 bases and 4 bases, in that order; junction bases with no gene match: 3.

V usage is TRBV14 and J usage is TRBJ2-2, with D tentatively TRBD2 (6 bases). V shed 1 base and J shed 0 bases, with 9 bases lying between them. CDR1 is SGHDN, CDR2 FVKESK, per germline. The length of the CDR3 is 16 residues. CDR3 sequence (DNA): TGTGCCAGCAGCCAAGGCGCGGGGTCGAACACCGGGGAGCTGTTTTTT. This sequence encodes CASSQGAGSNTGELFF.

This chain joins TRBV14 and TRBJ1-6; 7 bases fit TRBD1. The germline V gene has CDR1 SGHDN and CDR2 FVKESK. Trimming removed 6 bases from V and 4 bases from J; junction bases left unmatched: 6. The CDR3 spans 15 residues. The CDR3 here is CASSPRDSYNSPLHF. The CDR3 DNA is TGTGCCAGCAGTCCCCGGGACAGTTATAATTCACCCCTCCACTTT.

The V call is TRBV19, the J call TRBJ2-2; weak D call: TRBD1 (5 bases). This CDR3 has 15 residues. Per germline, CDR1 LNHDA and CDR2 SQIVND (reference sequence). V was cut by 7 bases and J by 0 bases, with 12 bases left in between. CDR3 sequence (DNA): TGTGCCAGTACTCTGGACACCGCGAACACCGGGGAGCTGTTTTTT. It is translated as CASTLDTANTGELFF.

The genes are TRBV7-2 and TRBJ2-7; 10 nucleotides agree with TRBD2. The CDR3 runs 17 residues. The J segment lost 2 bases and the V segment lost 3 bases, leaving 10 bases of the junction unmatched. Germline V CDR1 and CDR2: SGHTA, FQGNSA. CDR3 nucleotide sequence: TGTGCCAGCAGCTTTACTAGCGGGGATTATTCCGCCTACGAGCAGTACTTC. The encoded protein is CASSFTSGDYSAYEQYF.

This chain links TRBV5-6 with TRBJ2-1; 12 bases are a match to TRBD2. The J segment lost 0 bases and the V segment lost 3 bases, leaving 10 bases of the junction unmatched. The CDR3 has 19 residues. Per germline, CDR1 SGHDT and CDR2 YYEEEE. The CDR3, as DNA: TGTGCCAGCAGCTCCCTTCTAGCGGGAGGGCTTAGCTCCTACAATGAGCAGTTCTTC. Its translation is CASSSLLAGGLSSYNEQFF.

The CDR3 region is CASGLGPVRGSNQPQHF. The CDR3 DNA is TGTGCTAGTGGTTTGGGGCCCGTTAGGGGGAGCAATCAGCCCCAGCATTTT. The V gene is TRBV12-5, the J gene TRBJ1-5; D may be TRBD1 (6 bases). CDR1 is LGHNT, CDR2 FRNRAP, per germline. This CDR3 region has 17 residues. V dropped 1 base and J dropped 1 base, with 14 bases sitting between them. Based on the CDR3 plus reference TRBV12-5 and TRBJ1-5, the full variable domain is DARVTQTPRHKVTEMGQEVTMRCQPILGHNTVFWYRQTMMQGLELLAYFRNRAPLDDSGMPKDRFSAEMPDATLATLKIQPSEPRDSAVYFCASGLGPVRGSNQPQHFGDGTRLSIL.